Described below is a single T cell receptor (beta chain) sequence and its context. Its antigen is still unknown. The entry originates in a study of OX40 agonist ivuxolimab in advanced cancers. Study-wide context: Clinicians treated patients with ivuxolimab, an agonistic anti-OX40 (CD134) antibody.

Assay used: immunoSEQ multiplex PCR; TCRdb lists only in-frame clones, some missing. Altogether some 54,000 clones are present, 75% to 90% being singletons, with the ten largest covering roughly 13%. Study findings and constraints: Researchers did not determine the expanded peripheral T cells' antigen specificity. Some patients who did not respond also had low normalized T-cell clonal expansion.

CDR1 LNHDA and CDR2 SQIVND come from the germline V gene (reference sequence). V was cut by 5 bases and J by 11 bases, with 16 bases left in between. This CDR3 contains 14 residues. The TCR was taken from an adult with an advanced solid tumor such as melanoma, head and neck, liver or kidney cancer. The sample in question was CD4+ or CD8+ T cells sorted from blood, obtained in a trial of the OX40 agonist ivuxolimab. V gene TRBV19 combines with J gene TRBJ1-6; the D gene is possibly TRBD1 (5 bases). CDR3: CASSGGSSSPPLHF. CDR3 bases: TGTGCCAGTAGTGGGGGGTCCTCCAGCCCACCCCTCCACTTT.